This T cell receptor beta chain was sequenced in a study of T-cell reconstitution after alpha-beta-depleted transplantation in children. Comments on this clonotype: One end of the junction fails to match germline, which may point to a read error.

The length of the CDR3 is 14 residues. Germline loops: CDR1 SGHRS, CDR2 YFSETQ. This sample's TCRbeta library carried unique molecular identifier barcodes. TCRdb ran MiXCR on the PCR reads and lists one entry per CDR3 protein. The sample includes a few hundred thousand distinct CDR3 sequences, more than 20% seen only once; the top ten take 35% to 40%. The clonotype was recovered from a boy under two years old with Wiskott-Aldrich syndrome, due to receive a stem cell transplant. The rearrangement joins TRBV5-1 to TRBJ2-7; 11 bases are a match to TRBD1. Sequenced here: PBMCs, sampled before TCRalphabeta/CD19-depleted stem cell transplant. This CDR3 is CAISSGQGDYEQYF. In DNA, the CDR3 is TGCGCCATCAGCTCGGGACAGGGGGACTACGAGCAGTACTTC. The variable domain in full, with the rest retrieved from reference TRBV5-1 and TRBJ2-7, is KAGVTQTPRYLIKTRGQQVTLSCSPISGHRSVSWYQQTPGQGLQFLFEYFSETQRNKGNFPGRFSGRQFSNSRSEMNVSTLELGDSALYLCAISSGQGDYEQYFGPGTRLTVT.